The 21 T cell receptor beta chains below were found in one sample sequenced in a study of monozygotic twins with inflammatory bowel disease. For each CDR3 protein, TCRdb gives one entry from its re-call of the 5' RACE reads, without DNA. This sample's table reports around 450,000 distinct CDR3 sequences. Sequencing was carried out using blood. Every receptor here comes from a human donor with ulcerative colitis or Crohn's disease, or a healthy co-twin of an affected twin (not recorded which).

V usage is TRBV18 and J usage is TRBJ2-1; TCRdb selects TRBD2, and the lack of DNA leaves this call unchecked. CDR1 and CDR2 (germline): KGHSH, LQKENI. This CDR3 contains 16 residues. The CDR3 loop is CASSIRAGGAYNEQFF.

The V and J genes are TRBV30 and TRBJ2-1; the D gene TCRdb calls, TRBD1, cannot be checked with no DNA. The CDR3 is made up of 12 amino acids. The germline V gene has CDR1 GTSNPN and CDR2 SVGIG (reference sequence). The CDR3 reads CAWRDNYNEQFF.

This rearrangement joins TRBV6-5 to TRBJ2-5; absent DNA, TCRdb's TRBD1 call cannot be checked. Germline CDR1 is MNHEY and CDR2 is SVGAGI. The CDR3 sequence is 15 residues long. This CDR3 reads CASSYSGQKQETQYF.

The V gene is TRBV5-1, the J gene TRBJ2-1; TCRdb proposes TRBD1, but this gene call is untestable without DNA. Per the germline V gene, CDR1 is SGHRS and CDR2 is YFSETQ. The CDR3 contains 19 residues. CDR3 amino acids: CASSLATTGTGRSYNEQFF.

This chain uses TRBV7-9 with TRBJ2-3; TCRdb calls TRBD2, which cannot be checked without DNA. Germline loops: CDR1 SEHNR, CDR2 FQNEAQ (reference sequence). This CDR3 is 16 amino acids long. The CDR3 loop is CASSLALAGSADTQYF. Variable domain in full (rest from reference TRBV7-9 and TRBJ2-3): DTGVSQNPRHKITKRGQNVTFRCDPISEHNRLYWYRQTLGQGPEFLTYFQNEAQLEKSRLLSDRFSAERPKGSFSTLEIQRTEQGDSAMYLCASSLALAGSADTQYFGPGTRLTVL.

This chain joins TRBV29-1 and TRBJ2-3; TCRdb outputs TRBD2, but without DNA this stays unchecked. The CDR3 is 15 residues long. Per the germline V gene, CDR1 is SQVTM and CDR2 is ANQGSEA. The chain's CDR3 is CSVPGSGRSTDTQYF.

The V call is TRBV6-2 or TRBV6-3, the J call TRBJ2-3; TCRdb picks TRBD1, but there is no DNA to check that call. The germline gives CDR1 MNHEY, CDR2 SVGEGT. The CDR3 is made up of 14 amino acids. The CDR3 reads CASGPGRSTDTQYF.

The V gene is TRBV4-3, the J gene TRBJ2-7; the D call of TRBD2 rests on TCRdb alone, since no DNA is present to check it. Germline CDR1 is LGHNA and CDR2 is YSLEER. The CDR3 loop spans 18 amino acids. The CDR3 here is CASSQEIGLVAGPHEQYF.

The chain uses TRBV19 and TRBJ2-1; TCRdb's D call, TRBD2, is unchecked because there is no DNA. The CDR3 contains 13 residues. CDR1 and CDR2 from the germline V gene are LNHDA and SQIVND (reference sequence). The CDR3 loop reads CASSIGGGDAQFF.

CDR3 protein: CSVEDQGGGIPPFF. This sequence joins TRBV29-1 and TRBJ2-1; the D call from TCRdb, TRBD2, cannot be confirmed without DNA. Germline V gene sequence: CDR1 SQVTM, CDR2 ANQGSEA. The CDR3 has 14 amino acids.

CDR3 loop: CASSLVGSRANYGYTF. The V and J genes are TRBV5-1 and TRBJ1-2. In germline, CDR1 is SGHRS, CDR2 YFSETQ. The CDR3 is 16 amino acids.

The J gene is TRBJ1-2, the V gene TRBV20-1; the TRBD1 assignment by TCRdb is unverifiable without DNA. The CDR3 spans 14 residues. The V gene's germline CDR1 is DFQATT and CDR2 SNEGSKA (reference sequence). CDR3 sequence reads: CSANPRDRAYGYTF.

The V and J genes are TRBV5-6 and TRBJ2-3; the TRBD1 assignment by TCRdb is unverifiable without DNA. Germline loops: CDR1 SGHDT, CDR2 YYEEEE. There are 13 residues in the CDR3. This CDR3 reads CASSFGTTDTQYF.

This chain's CDR3 is CASSLLQGPGEQYF. The chain couples TRBV7-8 to TRBJ2-7; with no DNA, the TCRdb D assignment of TRBD1 cannot be verified. Looked up from germline, CDR1 is SGHVS and CDR2 is FQNEAQ. This CDR3 contains 14 residues.

CDR3 sequence reads: CSAPGQGGGQPQHF. This chain joins TRBV20-1 and TRBJ1-5; the D gene TCRdb calls, TRBD1, cannot be checked with no DNA. The CDR3 runs to 14 residues. CDR1 and CDR2 from the germline V gene are DFQATT and SNEGSKA (reference sequence).

The chain has TRBV27 and TRBJ2-1; as DNA is missing, the TRBD2 call by TCRdb cannot be tested. The CDR3 length is 15 residues. Germline V gene sequence: CDR1 MNHEY, CDR2 SMNVEV (reference sequence). This CDR3 reads CASSLRWEGVHEQFF.

The genes are TRBV5-1 and TRBJ1-2; no DNA is available, so the TRBD1 call from TCRdb remains unchecked. The germline CDR1 and CDR2 sequences are SGHRS and YFSETQ. The CDR3 is 14 residues long. The CDR3: CASSFGQEYAGYTF.

The rearrangement uses TRBV7-2 and TRBJ1-2. This CDR3 spans 13 amino acids. Germline V CDR1 and CDR2: SGHTA, FQGNSA. The CDR3 reads CASSLEGLGGYTF.

This chain's CDR3 is CASSFWGGGDQPQHF. V is TRBV7-9 and J is TRBJ1-5; TCRdb's D gene call, TRBD1, goes unchecked for lack of DNA. Germline V gene data show CDR1 as SEHNR and CDR2 as FQNEAQ (reference sequence). The CDR3 is 15 residues long.

This chain joins TRBV29-1 and TRBJ1-1; TCRdb's assignment of TRBD1 cannot be checked, as there is no DNA. From germline, CDR1 is SQVTM and CDR2 ANQGSEA. The CDR3 has 12 amino acids. The CDR3 loop is CSVRDRVTEAFF. Full variable domain (missing parts from reference TRBV29-1 and TRBJ1-1): SAVISQKPSRDICQRGTSLTIQCQVDSQVTMMFWYRQQPGQSLTLIATANQGSEATYESGFVIDKFPISRPNLTFSTLTVSNMSPEDSSIYLCSVRDRVTEAFFGQGTRLTVV.

This chain links TRBV7-2 with TRBJ2-7; the TCRdb D gene call, TRBD1, has no DNA to confirm it. This CDR3 region has 15 residues. Germline CDR1 and CDR2: SGHTA and FQGNSA. The CDR3 spells CASSHPGTASYEQYF.